This TCR beta chain was sequenced for a study of cytomegalovirus exposure and HLA in healthy donors. The study, taken as a whole, reports: In the 120 or so validation repertoires, just under 95% of cluster scores exceeded 0, per a later analysis.

This clone was observed a single time. The target antigen is unknown. Sequenced by immunoSEQ multiplex PCR; TCRdb stores in-frame clones only, minus some. The repertoire holds 71,000 or so clones, just under 95% seen once, with around 1.5% in the top ten. The TCR comes from a man aged 18 to 29 in good health and CMV-seropositive. Sequenced: PBMCs.

The CDR3 DNA reads TGTGCCAGCAGTTTACGGGACAGTAGCAATGAGCAGTTCTTC. Translated, it gives CASSLRDSSNEQFF. The V gene is TRBV27, the J gene TRBJ2-1, with 7 bases that match TRBD1. The ends lost 2 bases at V and 6 bases at J; junction bases unmatched: 4. Per germline, CDR1 MNHEY and CDR2 SMNVEV (reference sequence). The CDR3 contains 14 residues.